A single sample gave rise to the 32 T cell receptor gamma chains below, sequenced in a study of Vδ1+ human thymocytes. General observations from the study: Highly polyclonal TRG and TRD repertoires with Gaussian CDR3 length distributions appeared in thymus.

Extracted RNA was reverse transcribed into cDNA. CDR3 amplicons came from multiplex PCR with pooled V-gene forward and constant-region reverse primers. TCRdb ran CATT on the multiplex PCR reads. The data hold around 12,000 gamma-chain clones, with over 40% observed a single time. Their recognized antigens are unknown. The specimen sequenced was Vdelta1+ gamma-delta thymocytes from the thymus. Subset here: FACS-sorted CD3+ TCRalphabeta- TCRVdelta1+ TCRVdelta2- thymocytes. The receptors derive from a boy under two years old who had congenital heart surgery.

This clone showed up just a few times. The V gene is TRGV5, the J gene TRGJP1. Germline-derived CDR1 and CDR2 are VINAFY and YDVSNSKD. The CDR3 has 12 residues. The J segment lost 12 bases and the V segment lost 3 bases, leaving 7 bases of the junction unmatched. The CDR3: CATWDGHGFKIF. The CDR3 DNA follows: TGTGCCACCTGGGACGGGCACGGGTTCAAGATATTT.

This clone was counted only a few times. Mismatch with germline at one junction end may stem from a read error. The V gene is TRGV5, the J gene TRGJ1 or TRGJ2. Germline V gene data show CDR1 as VINAFY and CDR2 as YDVSNSKD. This CDR3 is 11 amino acids long. CDR3 in amino acids: CATGDKGKKLF. The CDR3 DNA follows: TGTGCCACCGGGGACAAGGGTAAGAAACTATTT.

This clone was counted a few times. The V and J genes are TRGV9 and TRGJ1 or TRGJ2. This CDR3 is built from 13 residues. After removal of 2 bases from V and 10 bases from J, the junction contained 11 bases not matched to a gene. Germline CDR1 GITISATS, CDR2 ISYDGTV (reference sequence). The CDR3 loop reads CALWEGGKEKKLF. The DNA for the CDR3 is TGTGCCTTGTGGGAGGGCGGAAAAGAGAAGAAACTCTTT.

The chain uses TRGV4 and TRGJ1 or TRGJ2. TCRdb carries no J gene annotation; the J gene was assigned here by matching the DNA with germline. The CDR3 spans 15 residues. CDR1 and CDR2 (germline): EGSTGY, YDSYTSSV. V lost 1 base, J lost 0 bases, and 6 bases stayed unmatched. The CDR3 sequence is CATWDGSPNYYKKLF. CDR3 DNA: TGTGCCACCTGGGATGGATCCCCGAATTATTATAAGAAACTCTTT.

On this clone itself: An end of the junction does not agree with germline; a read error may underlie this. This chain joins TRGV2 and TRGJ1 or TRGJ2. This CDR3 is built from 10 residues. The germline gives CDR1 EGSNGY, CDR2 YDSYNSKV. CDR3 coding DNA: TGTGCCACCTGTGACGCGCCGGAACTCTTT. Translating it yields CATCDAPELF.

In the case of this clone: Relative to the germline gene, one junction end is altered; a read error may explain this. V usage is TRGV4 and J usage is TRGJ1 or TRGJ2. Here the J gene was assigned by germline matching of the DNA, as TCRdb has none. The CDR3 length is 12 residues. Germline CDR1 is EGSTGY and CDR2 is YDSYTSSV. The CDR3 is CATGDAPYKKLF. The CDR3 DNA follows: TGTGCCACCGGGGATGCTCCTTATAAGAAACTCTTT.

This clone was observed a handful of times. The J gene is TRGJ1 or TRGJ2, the V gene TRGV3. Here the J gene came from matching the DNA to germline, since TCRdb omits it. CDR1 is VTNTFY, CDR2 YDVSTARD, per germline (reference sequence). The junction had 6 bases not matched to a gene; V was cut back by 0 bases and J by 1 base. The CDR3 loop spans 15 amino acids. The CDR3 DNA follows: TGTGCCACCTGGGACAGGCGGGTCAATTATTATAAGAAACTCTTT. As protein: CATWDRRVNYYKKLF.

The rearrangement joins TRGV8 to TRGJ1 or TRGJ2. The J gene was not available in TCRdb and was assigned here by matching the DNA to germline segments. The CDR3 spans 12 residues. V lost 3 bases and J lost 5; bases outside the gene matches: 4. Germline values: CDR1 VENAVY, CDR2 YDSYNSRV. CDR3: CATWDYNYKKLF. For the CDR3, the DNA is TGTGCCACCTGGGATTATAATTATAAGAAACTCTTT.

This sequence joins TRGV5 and TRGJ1 or TRGJ2. TCRdb lists no J gene, so it was determined here by aligning the DNA to germline. Trimming at V came to 5 bases and at J to 0 bases, leaving 10 bases not matched to a gene. CDR3 length: 15 amino acids. The germline V gene encodes CDR1 VINAFY and CDR2 YDVSNSKD. The CDR3 region is CATWATSLNYYKKLF. The DNA of the CDR3 is TGTGCCACCTGGGCGACCAGTCTGAATTATTATAAGAAACTCTTT.

V gene TRGV8 combines with J gene TRGJ1 or TRGJ2. TCRdb records no J gene; here it was assigned by comparing the DNA to germline. This CDR3 is 13 amino acids long. V trimming: 2 bases; J trimming: 6 bases; junction bases outside the gene matches: 7. In germline, CDR1 is VENAVY, CDR2 YDSYNSRV. The CDR3 is CATWDILGYKKLF. CDR3 DNA: TGTGCCACCTGGGATATCTTGGGTTATAAGAAACTCTTT.

This sequence joins TRGV4 and TRGJ1 or TRGJ2. The J gene, not given by TCRdb, was assigned here from a germline match of the nucleotide sequence. This CDR3 comprises 14 residues. Germline V gives CDR1 EGSTGY, CDR2 YDSYTSSV. V was pared by 4 bases and J by 5 bases, with 11 bases of the junction left unmatched. CDR3 coding DNA: TGTGCCACCTGGGAACACCCTAGGCATTATAAGAAACTCTTT. It translates to CATWEHPRHYKKLF.

The V gene is TRGV4, the J gene TRGJ1 or TRGJ2. Unmatched junction bases numbered 2, after V lost 4 bases and J lost 8 bases. This CDR3 has 10 residues. CDR1 and CDR2 from the germline V gene are EGSTGY and YDSYTSSV. DNA for the CDR3: TGTGCCACCTGGGAGGATAAGAAACTCTTT. Residues: CATWEDKKLF.

The gene calls are TRGV4 and TRGJ1 or TRGJ2. The J gene, left out of TCRdb, was set here by checking the DNA against germline. From germline, CDR1 is EGSTGY and CDR2 YDSYTSSV. The length of the CDR3 is 13 residues. V lost 2 bases and J lost 3; bases outside the gene matches: 4. CDR3 bases: TGTGCCACCTGGGATGTGATTTATTATAAGAAACTCTTT. This translates into CATWDVIYYKKLF.

The genes are TRGV4 and TRGJ1 or TRGJ2. The J gene was not available in TCRdb and was assigned here by matching the DNA to germline segments. The CDR3 loop spans 13 amino acids. V lost 3 bases, J lost 2 bases, and 4 bases stayed unmatched. Germline CDR1 is EGSTGY and CDR2 is YDSYTSSV. The CDR3 loop reads CATWDPYYYKKLF. The CDR3 region has the DNA TGTGCCACCTGGGATCCCTATTATTATAAGAAACTCTTT.

The table lists this clone with a few counts. The rearrangement links TRGV4 to TRGJ1 or TRGJ2. The CDR3 contains 13 residues. The V gene's germline CDR1 is EGSTGY and CDR2 YDSYTSSV. Trimming at V came to 0 bases and at J to 9 bases, leaving 8 bases not matched to a gene. The CDR3 sequence is CATWDGPQLKKLF. Written as DNA, the CDR3 is TGTGCCACCTGGGATGGGCCCCAACTTAAGAAACTCTTT.

Worth noting for this clone: Other DNA sequences within the sample encode an identical CDR3. This chain joins TRGV4 and TRGJ1 or TRGJ2. The J gene comes from matching the DNA to germline here; TCRdb lacks it. Germline values: CDR1 EGSTGY, CDR2 YDSYTSSV. The CDR3 is 11 residues long. With V trimmed by 2 bases and J by 10 bases, 5 bases remained unmatched. The CDR3 loop is CATWDEYKKLF. For the CDR3, the DNA is TGTGCCACCTGGGATGAGTACAAGAAACTCTTT.

The V call is TRGV8, the J call TRGJ1 or TRGJ2. Germline trimming cut 3 bases from V and 10 bases from J; bases unmatched to any gene: 12. Per germline, CDR1 VENAVY and CDR2 YDSYNSRV. The CDR3 runs to 13 residues. Written as DNA, the CDR3 is TGTGCCACCTGGGATTCCACCCCTGGCAAGAAACTCTTT. Encoded protein: CATWDSTPGKKLF.

The sample holds a few counts of this clone. The genes are TRGV4 and TRGJ1 or TRGJ2. The ends lost 2 bases at V and 7 bases at J; junction bases unmatched: 8. CDR3 length: 13 amino acids. The germline gives CDR1 EGSTGY, CDR2 YDSYTSSV. As DNA, the CDR3 is TGTGCCACCTGGGATGAAGTTGGCTATAAGAAACTCTTT. Encoded protein: CATWDEVGYKKLF.

This clone occurred a few times. V gene TRGV5 combines with J gene TRGJ1 or TRGJ2. TCRdb does not report a J gene; here it was assigned by matching the DNA to germline references. Per the germline V gene, CDR1 is VINAFY and CDR2 is YDVSNSKD. The V and J ends lost 3 bases and 7 bases, in that order; junction bases with no gene match: 12. The CDR3 runs to 14 residues. In nucleotides, the CDR3 is TGTGCCACCTGGGACGGAACCACGGGGTATAAGAAACTCTTT. Translating gives CATWDGTTGYKKLF.

For this clone: Other DNA sequences in the same sample also yield this CDR3. The J gene is TRGJ1 or TRGJ2, the V gene TRGV4. V lost 0 bases and J lost 2; bases outside the gene matches: 4. From germline, CDR1 is EGSTGY and CDR2 YDSYTSSV. The CDR3 spans 14 residues. The CDR3 bases are TGTGCCACCTGGGATGGGCCGGATTATTATAAGAAACTCTTT. It translates to CATWDGPDYYKKLF.

In this sample, this clone turned up a few times. The chain is built from TRGV9 and TRGJ1 or TRGJ2. Trimming removed 0 bases from V and 12 bases from J; junction bases left unmatched: 17. This CDR3 spans 15 amino acids. From germline, CDR1 is GITISATS and CDR2 ISYDGTV (reference sequence). CDR3 nucleotide sequence: TGTGCCTTGTGGGAGGTGCGTAGTCGACTAAAGGTGAAACTCTTT. Translated: CALWEVRSRLKVKLF.

The chain recombines TRGV9 with TRGJ1 or TRGJ2. This CDR3 has 13 amino acids. The V gene end was trimmed by 0 bases and the J gene end by 10 bases; junction bases not matched to a gene: 9. Germline V gene lookup returns CDR1 GITISATS and CDR2 ISYDGTV (reference sequence). The CDR3: CALWEVRSPKKLF. The CDR3 DNA follows: TGTGCCTTGTGGGAGGTGCGAAGTCCGAAGAAACTCTTT.

Relative to its sample, this clone is medium-sized (0.01 to 0.1%). In the same sample, other DNA sequences code for this CDR3. The chain links TRGV9 to TRGJ1 or TRGJ2. V lost 0 bases and J lost 10; bases outside the gene matches: 3. This CDR3 region has 11 residues. CDR1 GITISATS and CDR2 ISYDGTV come from the germline V gene (reference sequence). The CDR3 DNA sequence: TGTGCCTTGTGGGAGGTGCGGAAGAAACTCTTT. Translation: CALWEVRKKLF.

This rearrangement joins TRGV5 to TRGJ1 or TRGJ2. TCRdb carries no J gene annotation; the J gene was assigned here by matching the DNA with germline. With 0 bases clipped from V and 7 bases from J, the junction kept 12 bases outside the gene matches. Looked up from germline, CDR1 is VINAFY and CDR2 is YDVSNSKD. The CDR3 loop spans 15 amino acids. CDR3 region: CATWDRRLLLYKKLF. The CDR3 coding sequence is TGTGCCACCTGGGACAGGCGGCTCCTGCTCTATAAGAAACTCTTT.

V is TRGV9 and J is TRGJ1 or TRGJ2. TCRdb offers no J gene call, so here the DNA was matched to germline to obtain one. The V segment lost 2 bases and the J segment 3 bases; nucleotides outside the gene matches: 10. CDR1 is GITISATS, CDR2 ISYDGTV, per germline (reference sequence). The CDR3 covers 15 residues. The CDR3 bases are TGTGCCTTGTGGGAGGGGGTCCCCTTTTATTATAAGAAACTCTTT. As protein: CALWEGVPFYYKKLF.

The V and J genes are TRGV2 and TRGJ1 or TRGJ2. Here the J gene was assigned by germline matching of the DNA, as TCRdb has none. Unmatched junction bases numbered 10, after V lost 2 bases and J lost 3 bases. Germline loops: CDR1 EGSNGY, CDR2 YDSYNSKV. CDR3 length: 15 residues. Here the CDR3 DNA reads TGTGCCACCTGGGACGAATCTTTGGGTTATTATAAGAAACTCTTT. Its translation: CATWDESLGYYKKLF.

V is TRGV4 and J is TRGJ1 or TRGJ2. CDR1 is EGSTGY, CDR2 YDSYTSSV, per germline. The CDR3 runs 11 residues. Unmatched junction bases numbered 5, after V lost 9 bases and J lost 3 bases. In DNA, the CDR3 is TGTGCCACCCCGGTTTATTATAAGAAACTCTTT. This codes for CATPVYYKKLF.

The J segment is TRGJ1 or TRGJ2; no V gene was assigned. The CDR3 totals 12 residues. CDR3 residues: CALCWATYKKLF. CDR3 DNA: TGTGCCTTGTGTTGGGCGACTTATAAGAAACTCTTT.

This clone was counted only a few times. The chain links TRGV9 to TRGJ1 or TRGJ2. Germline V CDR1 and CDR2: GITISATS, ISYDGTV (reference sequence). The ends lost 3 bases at V and 9 bases at J; junction bases unmatched: 17. The CDR3 consists of 15 residues. DNA for the CDR3: TGTGCCTTGTGGGAGCAGACTCCCATAGGCCGTAAGAAACTCTTT. This codes for CALWEQTPIGRKKLF.

This clone has more than one count but fewer than ten. This chain connects TRGV9 to TRGJ1 or TRGJ2. Looked up from germline, CDR1 is GITISATS and CDR2 is ISYDGTV (reference sequence). CDR3 size: 15 residues. With V trimmed by 0 bases and J by 3 bases, 8 bases remained unmatched. The CDR3 reads CALWEVQIGYYKKLF. CDR3 DNA: TGTGCCTTGTGGGAGGTGCAAATAGGTTATTATAAGAAACTCTTT.

The J gene corresponds to TRGJ1 or TRGJ2; a V gene call is absent. CDR3 size: 12 residues. The CDR3 spells CATWDGGRKKLF. The CDR3 coding sequence is TGTGCCACCTGGGATGGAGGACGTAAGAAACTCTTT.

This chain uses TRGV3 with TRGJ1 or TRGJ2. TCRdb carries no J gene annotation; the J gene was assigned here by matching the DNA with germline. Losses at the gene ends were 5 bases for V and 3 bases for J; bases not matched to a gene: 7. The germline V gene encodes CDR1 VTNTFY and CDR2 YDVSTARD (reference sequence). The CDR3 sequence is 13 residues long. CDR3 residues: CATWARPYYKKLF. DNA for the CDR3: TGTGCCACCTGGGCGCGCCCTTATTATAAGAAACTCTTT.